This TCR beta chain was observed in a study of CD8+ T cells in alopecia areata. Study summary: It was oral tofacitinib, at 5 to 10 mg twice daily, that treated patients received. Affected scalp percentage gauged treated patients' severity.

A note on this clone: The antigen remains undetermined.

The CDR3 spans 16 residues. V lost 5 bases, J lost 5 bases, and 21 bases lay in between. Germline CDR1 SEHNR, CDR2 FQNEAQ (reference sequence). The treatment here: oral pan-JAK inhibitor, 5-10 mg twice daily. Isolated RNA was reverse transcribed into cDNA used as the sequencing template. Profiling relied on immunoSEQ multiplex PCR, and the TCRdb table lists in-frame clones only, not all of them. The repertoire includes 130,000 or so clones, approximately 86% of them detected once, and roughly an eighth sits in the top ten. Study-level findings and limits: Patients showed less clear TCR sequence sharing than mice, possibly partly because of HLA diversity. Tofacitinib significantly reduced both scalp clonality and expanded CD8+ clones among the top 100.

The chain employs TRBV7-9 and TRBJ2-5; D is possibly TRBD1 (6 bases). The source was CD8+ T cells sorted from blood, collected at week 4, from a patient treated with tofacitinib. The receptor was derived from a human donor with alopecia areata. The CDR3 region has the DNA TGTGCCAGCAGCCCCCCAGGGGCGTCATGGGGGGAGACCCAGTACTTC. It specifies CASSPPGASWGETQYF. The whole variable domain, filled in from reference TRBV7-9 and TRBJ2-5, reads DTGVSQNPRHKITKRGQNVTFRCDPISEHNRLYWYRQTLGQGPEFLTYFQNEAQLEKSRLLSDRFSAERPKGSFSTLEIQRTEQGDSAMYLCASSPPGASWGETQYFGPGTRLLVL.